This T cell receptor beta chain was sequenced in a study of blood T cell repertoires in COVID-19. The CDR3 length is 15 residues. Germline loops: CDR1 LNHNV, CDR2 YYDKDF (reference sequence). Trimming removed 0 bases from V and 1 base from J, with 10 bases in between. Only in-frame clones appear in the TCRdb table, and some are missing; sequencing was by immunoSEQ multiplex PCR. The sample consists of 200,000 to 300,000 clones, about 86% of them appearing once. This chain connects TRBV15 to TRBJ2-7; D may be TRBD2 (6 bases). Sequenced sample: peripheral blood. The receptor was derived from a man between 60 and 70 years old with acute or convalescent COVID-19. This chain's CDR3 is CATSRDRGGSYEQYF. The CDR3 DNA is TGTGCCACCAGCAGAGATAGGGGAGGTTCCTACGAGCAGTACTTC. Filled out from reference TRBV15 and TRBJ2-7, the complete variable domain reads DAMVIQNPRYQVTQFGKPVTLSCSQTLNHNVMYWYQQKSSQAPKLLFHYYDKDFNNEADTPDNFQSRRPNTSFCFLDIRSPGLGDTAMYLCATSRDRGGSYEQYFGPGTRLTVT.